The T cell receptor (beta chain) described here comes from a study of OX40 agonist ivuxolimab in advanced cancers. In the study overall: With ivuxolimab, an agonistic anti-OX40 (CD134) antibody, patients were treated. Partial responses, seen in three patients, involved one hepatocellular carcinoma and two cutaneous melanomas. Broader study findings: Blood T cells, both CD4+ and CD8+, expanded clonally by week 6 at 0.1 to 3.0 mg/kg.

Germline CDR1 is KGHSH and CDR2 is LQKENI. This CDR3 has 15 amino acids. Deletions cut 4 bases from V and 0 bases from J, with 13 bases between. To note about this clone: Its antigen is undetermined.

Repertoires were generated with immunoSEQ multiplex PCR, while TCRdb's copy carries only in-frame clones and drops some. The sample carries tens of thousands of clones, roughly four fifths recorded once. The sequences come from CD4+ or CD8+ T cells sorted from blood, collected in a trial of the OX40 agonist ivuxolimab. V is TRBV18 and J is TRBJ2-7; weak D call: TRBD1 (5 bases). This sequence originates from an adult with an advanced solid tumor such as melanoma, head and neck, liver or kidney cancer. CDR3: CASSLLDTFSYEQYF. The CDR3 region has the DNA TGTGCCAGCTCACTTTTGGACACCTTCTCCTACGAGCAGTACTTC.